Below, 18 T cell receptor beta chains from the same sample are listed, as sequenced in a study of identical twins. MiXCR, applied by TCRdb to the 5' RACE reads, yields one record per CDR3 protein. The sample shows approximately 500,000 distinct CDR3 sequences, approximately 24% of them seen only once. The sample was also reused in another study, on T cells expressing NK-cell markers.

The sequenced material came from CD4+ T cells sorted from blood. These receptors were collected from a woman between 18 and 29 years old in good health.

This clonotype came up a few times. The genes are TRBV6-2 or TRBV6-3 and TRBJ1-1; D may be TRBD1 (5 bases). Germline CDR1 reads MNHEY; CDR2 reads SVGEGT. The CDR3 sequence is 14 residues long. V was trimmed by 2 bases and J by 2 bases, leaving 9 bases between them. The CDR3: CASSYGAANTEAFF. CDR3 nucleotide sequence: TGTGCCAGCAGTTACGGGGCAGCCAACACTGAAGCTTTCTTT.

In its sample, this clonotype was seen a few times. The J gene is TRBJ2-2, the V gene TRBV20-1; maybe TRBD1 (6 bases). Trimming took 3 bases from V and 0 from J, leaving 8 bases between them. The CDR3 covers 14 residues. Germline V CDR1 and CDR2: DFQATT, SNEGSKA (reference sequence). CDR3 sequence reads: CSARKGANTGELFF. CDR3 nucleotide sequence: TGCAGTGCTAGGAAGGGGGCGAACACCGGGGAGCTGTTTTTT.

There are many counts of this clonotype. J is TRBJ1-2 and V is TRBV20-1; 8 nucleotides agree with TRBD1. Germline lookup yields CDR1 DFQATT and CDR2 SNEGSKA (reference sequence). This CDR3 is built from 13 residues. Germline trimming cut 3 bases from V and 6 bases from J; bases unmatched to any gene: 6. The CDR3 region has the DNA TGCAGTGCTAGGCCAGGGGGCGCGGATGGCTACACCTTC. This encodes CSARPGGADGYTF.

This clonotype was seen a handful of times. This chain joins TRBV10-3 and TRBJ2-1; 11 bases agree with TRBD2. Germline V gene data show CDR1 as ENHRY and CDR2 as SYGVKD. This CDR3 is 18 amino acids long. Losses at the gene ends were 8 bases for V and 4 bases for J; bases not matched to a gene: 16. CDR3 sequence (DNA): TGTGCCATCTCCCCGGGACTAGCGGCGGGAGGAGGGTACAATGAGCAGTTCTTC. Protein sequence: CAISPGLAAGGGYNEQFF.

There are a few counts of this clonotype. This chain joins TRBV12-3 or TRBV12-4 and TRBJ1-1; D is unclear. The CDR3 consists of 14 residues. Trimming removed 8 bases at V and 1 base at J, with 14 bases between. The CDR3 DNA reads as TGTGCCAGCCACCCCCGGGCGGGGAACACTGAAGCTTTCTTT. Amino acids: CASHPRAGNTEAFF.

This clonotype has more than one count but fewer than ten. The CDR3 DNA reads as TGTGCCAGCAGCTGGGGGGCGGGGAGCTATGGCTACACCTTC. Translated, it gives CASSWGAGSYGYTF. The rearrangement uses TRBV12-3 or TRBV12-4 and TRBJ1-2; the D gene is possibly TRBD1 (6 bases). The CDR3 loop spans 14 amino acids. The V gene lost 6 bases and the J gene lost 4 bases, with 15 bases spanning the gap.

This clonotype has just a few counts. The genes are TRBV7-2 and TRBJ1-5, with TRBD1 matching over 9 bases. The length of the CDR3 is 14 residues. Trimming took 3 bases from V and 5 from J; bases not matched to a gene: 2. The germline V gene encodes CDR1 SGHTA and CDR2 FQGNSA. CDR3 in amino acids: CASSFDRGDQPQHF. The CDR3 region has the DNA TGTGCCAGCAGCTTCGACAGGGGGGATCAGCCCCAGCATTTT.

The V call is TRBV2, the J call TRBJ1-1; 8 nucleotides agree with TRBD1. The V gene's germline CDR1 is SNHLY and CDR2 FYNNEI. The junction had 9 bases not matched to a gene; V was cut back by 11 bases and J by 10 bases. The CDR3 consists of 11 residues. The CDR3 here is CAEGTGVAAFF. The CDR3 bases are TGTGCCGAAGGGACAGGAGTCGCAGCTTTCTTT.

The chain is built from TRBV20-1 and TRBJ2-3; D remains ambiguous. Trimming stripped 0 bases from V and 6 bases from J, with 10 bases between. The length of the CDR3 is 13 residues. The germline gives CDR1 DFQATT, CDR2 SNEGSKA (reference sequence). This CDR3 reads CSARDRSRDTQYF. The CDR3 DNA reads TGCAGTGCTAGAGATCGTAGTCGGGATACGCAGTATTTT.

This clonotype was seen a few times. The chain joins TRBV5-1 to TRBJ2-2; possible D gene TRBD1, 6 bases. The V gene lost 4 bases and the J gene lost 3 bases, with 13 bases spanning the gap. From germline, CDR1 is SGHRS and CDR2 YFSETQ. The CDR3 has 15 amino acids. The CDR3 nucleotides read TGCGCCAGCAGCGCCCTACAGGGTGACACCGGGGAGCTGTTTTTT. This gives the protein CASSALQGDTGELFF.

The chain couples TRBV7-4 to TRBJ2-7; D may be TRBD1 (6 bases). V was shortened by 3 bases and J by 3 bases, with 15 bases between the two germline ends. From germline, CDR1 is SGHVT and CDR2 SQSDAQ. The CDR3 sequence is 15 residues long. In DNA, the CDR3 is TGTGCCAGCAGCTTGCGGCCAGGGGTTGACTACGAGCAGTACTTC. As protein: CASSLRPGVDYEQYF.

The CDR3 loop is CASGASGNNEQFF. The DNA for the CDR3 is TGTGCCTCAGGGGCTAGCGGAAACAATGAGCAGTTCTTC. The chain joins TRBV6-2 or TRBV6-3 to TRBJ2-1; D is perhaps TRBD2 (7 bases). Germline-derived CDR1 and CDR2 are MNHEY and SVGEGT. The CDR3 covers 13 residues. V was pared by 11 bases and J by 5 bases, with 16 bases between.

The chain couples TRBV5-6 to TRBJ2-6, with D hard to call. V dropped 3 bases and J dropped 2 bases, with 12 bases sitting between them. This CDR3 is built from 16 residues. Germline V gives CDR1 SGHDT, CDR2 YYEEEE. The CDR3 loop reads CASSSYGQPGANVLTF. The CDR3 coding sequence is TGTGCCAGCAGCTCCTACGGGCAACCTGGGGCCAACGTCCTGACTTTC.

This clonotype was detected ten times or more. This rearrangement joins TRBV14 to TRBJ2-2; no clear D. V dropped 6 bases and J dropped 7 bases, with 12 bases sitting between them. This CDR3 has 13 amino acids. CDR1 and CDR2 (germline): SGHDN, FVKESK. CDR3 DNA sequence: TGTGCCAGCAGACGAACAGCAGGCGGGGAGCTGTTTTTT. Its protein product is CASRRTAGGELFF.

This clonotype was detected a few times. This chain connects TRBV29-1 to TRBJ1-1; TRBD1 might be the D (5 bases). This CDR3 contains 12 residues. V dropped 4 bases and J dropped 2 bases, with 8 bases sitting between them. The germline gives CDR1 SQVTM, CDR2 ANQGSEA. As DNA, the CDR3 is TGCAGCGTTGTTACAGGAAACACTGAAGCTTTCTTT. Translation gives CSVVTGNTEAFF.

This chain connects TRBV20-1 to TRBJ2-3, with TRBD2 as a possible D gene (6 bases). The V gene's germline CDR1 is DFQATT and CDR2 SNEGSKA (reference sequence). The CDR3 has 15 amino acids. Between the trimmed V and J ends, which lost 0 bases and 8 bases, there was a span of 18 bases. As DNA, the CDR3 is TGCAGTGCTAGAGAAGGGACTCCAGCGTTGGGTACGCAGTATTTT. This codes for CSAREGTPALGTQYF.

This chain uses TRBV2 with TRBJ2-1; 11 bases are a match to TRBD2. J was trimmed by 5 bases and V by 6 bases; bases with no gene match: 3. This CDR3 comprises 14 residues. In germline, CDR1 is SNHLY, CDR2 FYNNEI. This CDR3 is CASRVAGGDNEQFF. In DNA, the CDR3 is TGTGCCAGCAGGGTAGCGGGGGGGGACAATGAGCAGTTCTTC.

V usage is TRBV27 and J usage is TRBJ2-7; the D gene could be TRBD1 or TRBD2 (6 bases each). Germline V lookup: CDR1 MNHEY, CDR2 SMNVEV (reference sequence). The CDR3 totals 11 residues. DNA for the CDR3: TGTGGGGGGGCCCCCTCCTACGAGCAGTACTTC. Translated, it gives CGGAPSYEQYF.